This T cell receptor beta chain was found in a study of CD8+CD57+ T cells in acquired aplastic anemia. Overall study context: Mean DNA quantity obtained from sorted CD4+ and CD8+ cells was around 3.2 ug.

With regard to this clonotype: The antigen is not known.

Patients selected for sequencing had displayed CD8+CD57+ cell expansion by flow cytometry. The CDR3 consists of 14 residues. V was cut by 3 bases and J by 5 bases, with 12 bases left in between. The germline gives CDR1 KGHDR, CDR2 SFDVKD. The use of genomic DNA as template underpinned the TCR beta VDJ and CDR3 profiling. Via MiXCR, TCRdb re-called the reads, giving one row per CDR3 protein. This table has 150,000 to 200,000 distinct CDR3 sequences, under 50% appearing once. General study findings and limits: Overlapping CD8+ CDR3 repertoires of patients and controls contained approximately 28 shared sequences.

The TCR was taken from a human donor with aplastic anemia. Specimen: sorted CD4+, CD8+, or CD8+CD57+ T cells (not recorded which) from PBMCs. The gene calls are TRBV24-1 and TRBJ1-1; D unresolved. CDR3 region: CATSDPGKGTEAFF. In DNA form, the CDR3 reads TGTGCCACCAGTGATCCCGGGAAGGGTACTGAAGCTTTCTTT.